These T cell receptor beta chains were read from a single sample in a study of T cells in Graves' hyperthyroidism and ophthalmopathy. TCRdb re-called the multiplex PCR reads with MiXCR, one entry per CDR3 protein. The sample includes roughly 520,000 distinct CDR3 sequences, approximately 24% of them seen just once. The sequencing sample was made of blood. These receptors were collected from a woman aged 30 to 39 with Graves' ophthalmopathy. Each CDR3 is given with its conserved first and last residue. D genes are given only for firm matches. The listing skips clone size in some rows; elsewhere it reads once, few, many or a size class.

TRBV6-1	.	TRBJ1-1	TRBD1	CASRGTDSNTEAFF	TGTGCCAGCAGGGGGACAGACTCGAACACTGAAGCTTTCTTT
TRBV3-1	.	TRBJ1-2	.	CASSHADRNYGYTF	TGTGCCAGCAGCCACGCAGACAGGAACTATGGCTACACCTTC
TRBV20-1	many	TRBJ2-5	TRBD2	CNAGLAGETQYF	TGCAATGCCGGACTAGCAGGGGAGACCCAGTACTTC
TRBV12-3/TRBV12-4	.	TRBJ2-7	.	CASSSGTPDYEQYF	TGTGCCAGCAGCTCCGGGACACCTGACTACGAGCAGTACTTC
TRBV29-1	many	TRBJ1-1	.	CSVEGGGTEAFF	TGCAGCGTTGAAGGAGGGGGGACTGAAGCTTTCTTT
TRBV7-2	.	TRBJ1-2	TRBD1	CASSSRRTGLYGYTF	TGTGCCAGCAGCTCCAGACGGACAGGTCTCTATGGCTACACCTTC
TRBV11-3	.	TRBJ2-4	.	CASSLGRRDIQYF	TGTGCCAGCAGCTTAGGCAGACGGGACATTCAGTACTTC
TRBV6-1	many	TRBJ1-2	.	CASSNTGTYGYTF	TGTGCCAGCAGCAACACGGGAACGTATGGCTACACCTTC
TRBV7-2	many	TRBJ1-5	.	CASSPASNNQPQHF	TGTGCCAGCAGCCCAGCAAGCAACAATCAGCCCCAGCATTTT
TRBV12-3/TRBV12-4	.	TRBJ2-7	TRBD2	CASSITSSSGGRYEQYF	TGTGCCAGCAGTATAACCTCTAGTAGCGGGGGACGCTACGAGCAGTACTTC
TRBV7-4	many	TRBJ1-3	.	CASSLWAASGNTIYF	TGTGCCAGCAGCTTATGGGCAGCTTCTGGAAACACCATATATTTT
TRBV11-2	.	TRBJ1-3	TRBD1	CASSPPGQGRTGNTIYF	TGTGCCAGCAGCCCGCCGGGACAGGGGAGGACTGGAAACACCATATATTTT
TRBV24-1	many	TRBJ1-1	TRBD1	CATSDRDSHTEAFF	TGTGCCACCAGTGACAGGGACAGCCACACTGAAGCTTTCTTT
TRBV9	.	TRBJ1-2	TRBD1	CASSGDRVFNGYTF	TGTGCCAGCAGCGGGGACAGGGTCTTTAATGGCTACACCTTC
TRBV7-2	many	TRBJ1-5	.	CASSYQKDGTWPQHF	TGTGCCAGCAGCTACCAAAAGGACGGGACTTGGCCCCAGCATTTT
TRBV12-3/TRBV12-4	.	TRBJ2-7	TRBD2	CASSMTSGGAPGSYEQYF	TGTGCCAGCAGTATGACTAGCGGGGGGGCTCCCGGCTCCTACGAGCAGTACTTC
TRBV29-1	once	TRBJ2-7	TRBD1	CSAEDRQYEQYF	TGCAGCGCTGAGGACAGGCAGTACGAGCAGTACTTC
TRBV2	few	TRBJ1-3	.	CASKGLTGNTIYF	TGTGCCAGCAAAGGGCTTACTGGAAACACCATATATTTT
TRBV11-2	.	TRBJ2-7	.	CASSFSGRIPQDYEQYF	TGTGCCAGCAGCTTTTCCGGACGGATCCCCCAAGACTACGAGCAGTACTTC
TRBV14	many	TRBJ2-7	.	CASSAAGYEQYF	TGTGCCAGCAGCGCGGCGGGGTACGAGCAGTACTTC
TRBV4-1	.	TRBJ2-7	TRBD2	CASSQPGTRSEQYF	TGCGCCAGCAGCCAGCCCGGGACTAGGTCCGAGCAGTACTTC
TRBV14	many	TRBJ2-5	.	CASSQWKAEPQYF	TGTGCCAGCAGCCAATGGAAGGCGGAGCCCCAGTACTTC
TRBV6-1	many	TRBJ2-2	.	CASSKGGRDTGELFF	TGTGCCAGCAGTAAGGGGGGTCGCGACACCGGGGAGCTGTTTTTT
TRBV12-5	.	TRBJ2-2	.	CASGLAQGYTGELFF	TGTGCTAGTGGTTTGGCCCAGGGGTATACCGGGGAGCTGTTTTTT
TRBV20-1	few	TRBJ2-7	.	CSATLNEQYF	TGCAGTGCTACACTTAACGAGCAGTACTTC
TRBV5-1	many	TRBJ1-2	.	CASSLEAAVKGYTF	TGCGCCAGCAGCTTGGAAGCGGCCGTAAAGGGCTACACCTTC
TRBV12-3/TRBV12-4	many	TRBJ2-7	TRBD1	CASSRDRESSEQYF	TGTGCCAGCAGCCGGGACAGGGAAAGTAGCGAGCAGTACTTC
TRBV6-1	.	TRBJ2-2	.	CASNPRRGLSNTGELFF	TGTGCCAGCAACCCCAGACGGGGCCTGTCGAACACCGGGGAGCTGTTTTTT
TRBV6-1	many	TRBJ1-2	TRBD1	CASSPSRDRGWVTF	TGTGCCAGCAGTCCTTCCCGGGACAGGGGGTGGGTCACCTTC
TRBV27	.	TRBJ2-2	TRBD2	CASSLDPGLADTGELFF	TGTGCCAGCAGTTTAGACCCGGGACTAGCGGACACCGGGGAGCTGTTTTTT
TRBV19	many	TRBJ1-6	TRBD1	CASRTQGTNSPLHF	TGTGCCAGTAGGACACAGGGGACAAATTCACCCCTCCACTTT
TRBV11-2	many	TRBJ2-7	.	CASSLVTGGRYEQYF	TGTGCCAGCAGCTTAGTAACCGGGGGGCGGTACGAGCAGTACTTC
TRBV20-1	many	TRBJ2-7	TRBD1	CSANWDRGGYEQYF	TGCAGTGCGAACTGGGACAGGGGAGGCTACGAGCAGTACTTC
TRBV28	many	TRBJ1-5	.	CAITGRGSNQPQHF	TGTGCCATCACAGGGAGGGGAAGCAATCAGCCCCAGCATTTT
TRBV12-3/TRBV12-4	few	TRBJ1-2	.	CASRARWVDGYTF	TGTGCCTCCAGGGCCCGATGGGTAGATGGCTACACCTTC
TRBV6-5	.	TRBJ2-7	.	CASSYSASQREQYF	TGTGCCAGCAGTTACTCGGCTTCTCAGAGGGAGCAGTACTTC
TRBV7-9	.	TRBJ2-7	TRBD1	CASSLADRGTDEQYF	TGTGCCAGCAGCTTAGCGGACAGGGGCACAGACGAGCAGTACTTC
TRBV11-2	many	TRBJ1-2	.	CASSSLRDSKYGYTF	TGTGCCAGCAGCTCCCTACGGGACTCAAAGTATGGCTACACCTTC
TRBV5-7	many	TRBJ2-6	TRBD1	CARTGSGANVLTF	TGTGCCAGGACAGGGTCTGGGGCCAACGTCCTGACTTTC
TRBV27	.	TRBJ2-7	.	CVSCYSIDSNSYEQYF	TGTGTCAGCTGTTACTCGATAGACAGCAACTCCTACGAGCAGTACTTC
TRBV3-1	many	TRBJ1-2	.	CASSPFGTDGYTF	TGTGCCAGCAGCCCTTTTGGGACGGATGGCTACACCTTC
TRBV5-1	many	TRBJ1-1	.	CASSSTRGARNTEAFF	TGCGCCAGCAGCTCAACGAGGGGGGCGCGGAACACTGAAGCTTTCTTT
TRBV20-1	.	TRBJ1-2	.	CSARGRENGYTF	TGCAGTGCCAGAGGCAGGGAAAATGGCTACACCTTC
TRBV29-1	.	TRBJ2-7	TRBD2	CSVEDSDGTSGTYEQYF	TGCAGCGTTGAAGATTCCGACGGGACTAGCGGCACCTACGAGCAGTACTTC
TRBV2	many	TRBJ1-3	.	CASSERRIGNTIYF	TGTGCCAGCAGTGAACGGCGGATAGGAAACACCATATATTTT
TRBV2	.	TRBJ2-5	TRBD2	CASSKLRLGLAEETQYF	TGTGCCAGCAGCAAACTGAGGTTGGGACTAGCGGAAGAGACCCAGTACTTC
TRBV20-1	.	TRBJ1-5	.	CSAREQAFSNQPQHF	TGCAGTGCTAGAGAACAGGCCTTTAGCAATCAGCCCCAGCATTTT
TRBV12-3/TRBV12-4	many	TRBJ1-6	.	CASRENSPLHF	TGTGCCAGCAGAGAAAATTCACCCCTCCACTTT